This T cell receptor (beta chain) is drawn from a study of blood T cell repertoires in COVID-19. The repertoire was sequenced with immunoSEQ multiplex PCR; TCRdb's copy has only in-frame clones and lacks some. The sample lists approximately 320,000 clones; around nine tenths were seen once. V shed 1 base and J 7 bases; nucleotides not matched to a gene: 14. This CDR3 region has 17 residues. Germline CDR1 is LGHDT and CDR2 is YNNKEL (reference sequence). V gene TRBV3-1 (or the pseudogene TRBV3-2) combines with J gene TRBJ2-7; TRBD1 aligns across 9 bases. The sequenced sample consisted of PBMCs or T cells enriched from blood (not recorded which). The receptor was derived from a man between 60 and 75 years old who had recovered from COVID-19. CDR3: CASSQGPLRTGDGEQYF. CDR3 DNA: TGTGCCAGCAGCCAAGGCCCACTACGGACAGGGGACGGTGAGCAGTACTTC.